These 5 T cell receptor beta chains came from one sample sequenced in a study of blood T cells in healthy people across ages. A second PCR of 7 to 11 cycles used a sample-barcoded 5' primer and a J-beta primer mix. TCRdb reanalysed the 5' RACE reads using MiXCR and keeps one entry per CDR3 protein. This sample has around 750,000 distinct CDR3 sequences; about 53% occur once, and the top ten carry roughly 40%. Sequences were obtained from blood. These receptors originate from a man older than 75 in good health.

The chain has TRBV28 and TRBJ2-7; 12 positions match TRBD1. The J call may be mistaken, given a closer DNA end match to TRBJ2-5. Germline V gene sequence: CDR1 MDHEN, CDR2 SYDVKM. This CDR3 contains 15 residues. The DNA for the CDR3 is TGTGCCAGCAGTTCCGGGACAGGGGGCCCAGAGACCCAGTACTTC. Protein product: CASSSGTGGPETQYF.

V is TRBV27 and J is TRBJ2-5; D is perhaps TRBD1 or TRBD2 (5 bases each). V lost 6 bases to trimming and J lost 11 bases, with 25 bases between them. The CDR3 totals 15 residues. Germline assignment: CDR1 MNHEY and CDR2 SMNVEV (reference sequence). The CDR3 sequence is CASRTEWGIPYGQYF. Written as DNA, the CDR3 is TGTGCCAGCAGGACCGAATGGGGGATCCCCTACGGGCAGTACTTC.

The chain employs TRBV7-9 and TRBJ2-7, with a weak D call TRBD1 (5 bases). The germline V and J ends were trimmed by 5 bases and 3 bases, with 17 bases remaining between them. The CDR3 sequence is 15 residues long. The germline CDR1 and CDR2 sequences are SEHNR and FQNEAQ (reference sequence). The CDR3 loop is CASSQQGQGGYEQYF. CDR3 nucleotide sequence: TGTGCCAGCAGCCAGCAGGGCCAGGGCGGCTACGAGCAGTACTTC.

V is TRBV10-2 and J is TRBJ2-5; D possibly matches TRBD1 or TRBD2 (5 bases each). Germline V gene sequence: CDR1 WSHSY, CDR2 SAAADI. The V end lost 6 bases, the J end lost 5 bases, and 16 bases lay between the germline ends. The CDR3 totals 14 residues. This CDR3 is CASRRDVGWETQYF. CDR3 nucleotide sequence: TGCGCCAGCAGACGGGACGTTGGATGGGAGACCCAGTACTTC.

This clonotype was recorded a few times. The rearrangement links TRBV29-1 to TRBJ2-1; TRBD1 might be the D (5 bases). Looked up from germline, CDR1 is SQVTM and CDR2 is ANQGSEA. This CDR3 region has 11 residues. V lost 8 bases, J lost 9 bases, and 14 bases lay in between. CDR3 DNA sequence: TGCAGCCCGGTGGGGCCGGGTGAGCAGTTCTTC. This sequence encodes CSPVGPGEQFF.